A selection of T cell receptor beta chains follows, all from one sample in a study of shared clonotypes between healthy human individuals. Some clones are missing from TCRdb's copy, which holds only in-frame ones; the method was immunoSEQ multiplex PCR. The sample consists of 2 million to 2.5 million clones, more than 90% of them appearing once. Sequencing was carried out using naive CD4+ T cells sorted from blood. The source of these receptors is a man aged 18 to 30 in good health. CDR3s include the opening cysteine and the closing phenylalanine or tryptophan. A D gene is named only where the DNA matches it firmly. Not every row has a clone size; where given, it reads once, few, many or a size class.

TRBV5-4	TRBD1	TRBJ2-5	.	CASSPGGTVEETQYF	TGTGCCAGCAGCCCTGGTGGGACAGTCGAAGAGACCCAGTACTTC
TRBV1	.	TRBJ2-1	.	CTVLMGFF	TGCACGGTCTTGATGGGGTTCTTC
TRBV11-2	.	TRBJ2-5	.	CASSFLRGSIGTQYF	TGTGCCAGCAGCTTTCTCAGGGGCAGTATCGGAACCCAGTACTTC
TRBV28	.	TRBJ1-2	.	CASSFPNYGYTF	TGTGCCAGCAGTTTCCCGAACTATGGCTACACCTTC
TRBV7-2	TRBD1	TRBJ1-2	.	CASSLVGTGIYGYTF	TGTGCCAGCAGCTTAGTCGGGACAGGAATCTATGGCTACACCTTC
TRBV7-9	TRBD2	TRBJ2-7	.	CASSLEAGGSYEQYF	TGTGCCAGCAGCTTAGAAGCGGGAGGATCTTACGAGCAGTACTTC
TRBV28	TRBD2	TRBJ2-7	.	CASTGGWGVYEQYF	TGTGCCAGCACCGGGGGGTGGGGAGTCTACGAGCAGTACTTC
TRBV6-1	.	TRBJ1-5	.	CASSGGGSNNQPQHF	TGTGCCAGCAGTGGGGGTGGGTCGAACAATCAGCCCCAGCATTTT
TRBV11-2	.	TRBJ1-4	once	CASSLRQGSPTF	TGTGCCAGCAGCTTACGCCAAGGTTCACCCACTTTT
TRBV2	TRBD1	TRBJ2-5	.	CASSEEMGRGETQYF	TGTGCCAGCAGTGAAGAGATGGGCAGGGGGGAGACCCAGTACTTC
TRBV6-5	.	TRBJ2-7	.	CASSYDRSREQYF	TGTGCCAGCAGTTATGACCGTTCCCGCGAGCAGTACTTC
TRBV25-1	.	TRBJ2-3	.	CASSDGALYTQYF	TGTGCCAGCAGTGATGGGGCCCTCTATACGCAGTATTTT
TRBV13	.	TRBJ2-2	.	CASSWGMDSANTGELFF	TGTGCCAGCAGCTGGGGGATGGACAGCGCGAACACCGGGGAGCTGTTTTTT
TRBV6-6	TRBD2	TRBJ2-7	.	CASSLGTKAYEQYF	TGTGCCAGCAGTTTGGGGACTAAAGCCTACGAGCAGTACTTC
TRBV27	TRBD2	TRBJ2-7	once	CASNSGRGNPYLYEQYF	TGTGCCAGCAACAGCGGGAGGGGGAACCCCTATCTCTACGAGCAGTACTTC
TRBV7-9	.	TRBJ2-7	.	CASSLEGGEQYF	TGTGCCAGCAGCTTAGAAGGGGGCGAGCAGTACTTC
TRBV2	.	TRBJ2-1	.	CASTGVLSSYNEQFF	TGTGCCAGCACAGGGGTGCTGAGCTCCTACAATGAGCAGTTCTTC
TRBV5-4	.	TRBJ1-6	.	CASSMMGSLASPLHF	TGTGCCAGCAGTATGATGGGGTCGCTGGCTTCACCCCTCCACTTT
TRBV13	.	TRBJ2-3	.	CASSLQFGTQYF	TGTGCCAGCAGCTTGCAATTTGGTACGCAGTATTTT
TRBV5-6	TRBD1	TRBJ2-1	.	CASSFPRDRDYTEQFF	TGTGCCAGCAGCTTTCCCCGGGACAGGGATTACACTGAGCAGTTCTTC
TRBV5-1	.	TRBJ2-7	.	CASSLAGGSSYEQYF	TGCGCCAGCAGCTTGGCGGGCGGCAGCTCCTACGAGCAGTACTTC
TRBV28	.	TRBJ1-1	.	CASSSDPRWTEAFF	TGTGCCAGCAGTAGTGACCCTAGGTGGACTGAAGCTTTCTTT
TRBV18	TRBD1	TRBJ2-3	.	CASSPQGASTDTQYF	TGTGCCAGCTCACCACAGGGGGCAAGTACAGATACGCAGTATTTT
TRBV6-5	.	TRBJ1-3	once	CASKQTQAGGNTIYF	TGTGCCAGCAAGCAAACTCAGGCAGGCGGAAACACCATATATTTT
TRBV6-6	TRBD1	TRBJ1-6	.	CASKTPGQGIHF	TGTGCCAGCAAAACGCCGGGACAGGGAATCCACTTT
TRBV6-5	TRBD1	TRBJ2-2	.	CASSYSSWTGNRELFF	TGTGCCAGCAGTTACTCTTCTTGGACAGGGAACCGGGAGCTGTTTTTT
TRBV23-1	.	TRBJ2-7	.	CASSRVGTEDSYEQYF	TGCGCCAGCAGTCGTGTCGGGACGGAGGACTCCTACGAGCAGTACTTC
TRBV18	TRBD1	TRBJ2-5	.	CASSPRTGGKSETQYF	TGTGCCAGCTCACCACGAACAGGGGGGAAGAGTGAGACCCAGTACTTC
TRBV2	TRBD2	TRBJ2-7	.	CASSSGWDYEYF	TGTGCCAGCAGTTCGGGGTGGGACTACGAGTACTTC
TRBV7-8	TRBD2	TRBJ2-7	.	CASSLEASSGSSTYEQYF	TGTGCCAGCAGCTTAGAGGCGTCTAGCGGGTCGTCCACCTACGAGCAGTACTTC
TRBV6-5	TRBD1	TRBJ1-5	.	CASSRDSSNQPQHF	TGTGCCAGCAGCCGGGACAGTAGCAATCAGCCCCAGCATTTT
TRBV11-2	.	TRBJ2-7	.	CASSAGFRDRSYEQYF	TGTGCCAGCAGCGCTGGTTTCCGGGATCGCTCCTACGAGCAGTACTTC
TRBV7-2	.	TRBJ2-5	.	CASSLVGPPRETQYF	TGTGCCAGCAGCTTAGTCGGACCCCCCAGAGAGACCCAGTACTTC
TRBV30	TRBD1	TRBJ1-2	.	CAWWGTGRSDGYGYTF	TGTGCCTGGTGGGGGACAGGGCGTTCGGATGGCTATGGCTACACCTTC
TRBV6-5	TRBD2	TRBJ2-1	.	CASSYSSAGGVDEQFF	TGTGCCAGCAGTTACTCGTCAGCGGGAGGTGTAGATGAGCAGTTCTTC
TRBV11-3	.	TRBJ2-7	.	CASSPGLRSEQYF	TGTGCCAGCAGCCCGGGACTCCGCTCCGAGCAGTACTTC
TRBV2	.	TRBJ2-5	.	CASSEGEGTQYF	TGTGCCAGCAGTGAGGGTGAGGGGACCCAGTACTTC
TRBV7-9	.	TRBJ2-3	.	CASSLASGGTDTQYF	TGTGCCAGCAGCTTAGCGTCAGGGGGCACAGATACGCAGTATTTT
TRBV5-6	.	TRBJ2-3	.	CASSFLADTQYF	TGTGCCAGCAGCTTTTTAGCAGATACGCAGTATTTT
TRBV27	TRBD1	TRBJ2-6	.	CASSLWTGTGANVLTF	TGTGCCAGCAGTCTCTGGACAGGGACTGGGGCCAACGTCCTGACTTTC
TRBV30	.	TRBJ2-3	.	CACSRDARGGDTQYF	TGTGCCTGCTCCCGAGACGCCCGAGGTGGAGATACGCAGTATTTT